Each of the 20 T cell receptor beta chains below was sequenced from the same sample in a study of breast tumors, draining lymph nodes, adjacent tissues. TCRdb fed the multiplex PCR reads into MiXCR, producing one record per CDR3 protein. The sample lists about 230,000 distinct CDR3 sequences; around 32% were seen once. Axillary draining lymph nodes of breast cancer patients supplied the node samples. The sequenced sample was axillary lymph node tissue. These receptors were obtained from a female donor with breast cancer. Some clones in this sample may be carry-over from other donors' samples.

In this sample, this clonotype turned up many times. The rearrangement joins TRBV12-3 or TRBV12-4 to TRBJ2-7; D is ambiguous. CDR3 size: 14 residues. The V end lost 5 bases, the J end lost 0 bases, and 11 bases lay between the germline ends. The CDR3, as DNA: TGTGCCAGCAGTCCGACCCAGAGCTCCTACGAGCAGTACTTC. Its protein is CASSPTQSSYEQYF.

This clonotype was counted at least ten times. This chain links TRBV6-2 or TRBV6-3 with TRBJ2-7, with 7 bases that match TRBD2. CDR3 size: 15 residues. Germline lookup yields CDR1 MNHEY and CDR2 SVGEGT. V lost 3 bases to trimming and J lost 2 bases; unmatched junction nucleotides: 7. CDR3 DNA sequence: TGTGCCAGCAGTTATGGGGGAGCGGGGCCCTACGAGCAGTACTTC. It encodes CASSYGGAGPYEQYF.

A single count supports this clonotype. The CDR3 bases are TGCAGTGCTAGAGGCAGGGTTTCAGCTGAAAAACTGTTTTTT. Protein sequence: CSARGRVSAEKLFF. The chain couples TRBV20-1 to TRBJ1-4, with D maybe TRBD1 (5 bases). Trimming removed 1 base at V and 7 bases at J, with 13 bases between. The CDR3 loop spans 14 amino acids. The germline V gene has CDR1 DFQATT and CDR2 SNEGSKA (reference sequence).

Notes on this clonotype: A much larger clone differs from this one at a single base, so this may be a read error. The chain links TRBV11-1 to TRBJ2-7; 8 nucleotides line up with TRBD2. V dropped 6 bases and J dropped 0; count of bases not matched to a gene: 10. The CDR3 has 16 residues. The germline gives CDR1 SGHAT, CDR2 FQDESV (reference sequence). The CDR3 protein is CASSGSSGTFSYEQYF. The CDR3 DNA follows: TGTGCCAGCAGTGGGAGTAGCGGGACTTTCTCCTACGAGCAGTACTTC.

Details on this clonotype: Just one base apart from a much larger clone, this may be a read error. The V and J genes are TRBV6-1 and TRBJ2-3; D remains unclear. CDR1 and CDR2 (germline): MNHNS, SASEGT. The ends were cut back, 5 bases at V and 0 bases at J, with 15 bases in the middle. CDR3 size: 16 residues. The CDR3 spells CASSQLSRISTDTQYF. The CDR3 DNA sequence: TGTGCCAGCAGTCAACTCAGCAGAATAAGCACAGATACGCAGTATTTT.

With respect to this clonotype: A read error is possible here, since a much larger clone lies one base away. This chain joins TRBV6-5 and TRBJ1-4; D is undetermined. The V end was cut by 5 bases, the J end by 6 bases, with 7 bases between. The V gene's germline CDR1 is MNHEY and CDR2 SVGAGI. The CDR3 runs to 12 residues. The CDR3 DNA reads TGTGCCAGCAGTCTACGGGATGAAAAACTGTTTTTT. It is translated as CASSLRDEKLFF.

This chain connects TRBV11-2 to TRBJ2-5; TRBD1 aligns across 7 bases. Germline CDR1 is SGHAT and CDR2 is FQNNGV. J gave up 3 bases and V 0 bases, and 22 bases lay outside the gene matches. The CDR3 totals 21 residues. The CDR3 DNA follows: TGTGCCAGCAGCTTAGAGGGTACGGGAACCCTCCTGGGGACAGTAAAAGAGACCCAGTACTTC. This sequence encodes CASSLEGTGTLLGTVKETQYF.

About this clonotype itself: In this CDR3 the conserved last residue, phenylalanine or tryptophan, is missing, so a read error is likely. No DNA is shown, since the ends of the CDR3 on it are uncertain; the CDR3 is the one TCRdb lists. The CDR3 region is CASSAGISYEQCS. V gene TRBV9 combines with J gene TRBJ2-7. Germline lookup yields CDR1 SGDLS and CDR2 YYNGEE. 13 amino acids form the CDR3, both terminal residues included.

This clonotype showed up many times. The chain is built from TRBV6-1 and TRBJ1-2; D might be TRBD1 (6 bases). V dropped 7 bases and J dropped 0 bases, with 15 bases sitting between them. Per germline, CDR1 MNHNS and CDR2 SASEGT. CDR3 size: 15 residues. CDR3 in amino acids: CASTQRGIANYGYTF. DNA for the CDR3: TGTGCCAGCACCCAAAGGGGGATAGCTAACTATGGCTACACCTTC.

The sample holds many counts of this clonotype. The genes are TRBV19 and TRBJ1-4; 8 bases are a match to TRBD1. The trim removed 4 bases at V and 7 bases at J, leaving 11 bases unmatched. Germline V gives CDR1 LNHDA, CDR2 SQIVND (reference sequence). The CDR3 has 16 residues. Here the CDR3 DNA reads TGTGCCAGTAGTAGAGGACAGGGTCGGATTGCTGAAAAACTGTTTTTT. Its translation is CASSRGQGRIAEKLFF.

This clonotype has a count of ten or more. The chain uses TRBV15 and TRBJ2-2, with D tentatively TRBD1 (6 bases). The CDR3 sequence is 14 residues long. The germline CDR1 and CDR2 sequences are LNHNV and YYDKDF (reference sequence). V was shortened by 2 bases and J by 6 bases, with 10 bases between the two germline ends. The CDR3 region is CATSRPNRAGELFF. For the CDR3, the DNA is TGTGCCACCAGCAGACCGAACAGGGCCGGGGAGCTGTTTTTT.

The chain employs TRBV6-6 and TRBJ1-1; D possibly corresponds to TRBD1 (5 bases). V lost 6 bases and J lost 7, with 12 bases in between. The CDR3 covers 12 residues. CDR1 is MNHNY and CDR2 is SVGAGI in the germline V gene (reference sequence). The CDR3, as DNA: TGTGCCAGCAGAGACGGCAGGGATGAAGCTTTCTTT. Amino acids: CASRDGRDEAFF.

This clonotype was recorded at least ten times. The V call is TRBV9, the J call TRBJ2-7; TRBD1 agrees at 7 bases. This CDR3 has 13 residues. Germline lookup yields CDR1 SGDLS and CDR2 YYNGEE. V trimming: 4 bases; J trimming: 6 bases; junction bases outside the gene matches: 7. The CDR3, as DNA: TGTGCCAGCAGCTCGCGACAGGGCGCCGAGCAGTACTTC. It specifies CASSSRQGAEQYF.

The V gene is TRBV6-6, the J gene TRBJ1-4, with D tentatively TRBD1 (5 bases). V was clipped by 5 bases and J by 0 bases, with 16 bases between them. Germline V gene lookup returns CDR1 MNHNY and CDR2 SVGAGI (reference sequence). This CDR3 has 17 amino acids. In DNA, the CDR3 is TGTGCCAGCAGTCACGGAGGCTGGGGGGCAACTAATGAAAAACTGTTTTTT. This translates into CASSHGGWGATNEKLFF.

This clonotype was seen ten or more times. The V and J genes are TRBV19 and TRBJ2-1, with TRBD2 matching 8 bases. Trimming took 7 bases from V and 4 from J; bases not matched to a gene: 12. The CDR3 consists of 16 residues. The germline V gene has CDR1 LNHDA and CDR2 SQIVND (reference sequence). The chain's CDR3 is CASTGREGAGYNEQFF. The CDR3 DNA reads TGTGCCAGTACCGGGAGGGAGGGAGCGGGATACAATGAGCAGTTCTTC.

This clonotype showed up just a few times. This clone may be a read error of a much larger clone one base away. DNA for the CDR3: TGCAGTGCGAAGGACAGGGGGCGCTTAGCTGAGCAGTTCTTC. Amino acid sequence: CSAKDRGRLAEQFF. V and J are TRBV20-1 and TRBJ2-1, with 11 bases matching TRBD1. Germline lookup yields CDR1 DFQATT and CDR2 SNEGSKA (reference sequence). With V trimmed by 6 bases and J by 9 bases, 10 bases remained unmatched. The CDR3 covers 14 residues.

In its sample, this clonotype was seen many times. This chain uses TRBV6-1 with TRBJ1-6; D is undetermined. Germline V CDR1 and CDR2: MNHNS, SASEGT. The V end lost 3 bases, the J end lost 6 bases, and 9 bases lay between the germline ends. This CDR3 is 14 amino acids long. This CDR3 reads CASSEEYRNSPLHF. Written as DNA, the CDR3 is TGTGCCAGCAGTGAGGAGTACCGTAATTCACCCCTCCACTTT.

CDR3 sequence reads: CASSQGTAQETQYF. The CDR3 nucleotides read TGCGCCAGCAGCCAAGGGACTGCTCAAGAGACCCAGTACTTC. This chain links TRBV4-1 with TRBJ2-5; tentatively, D is TRBD2 (5 bases). CDR1 is MGHRA and CDR2 is YSYEKL in the germline V gene. Trimming removed 1 base at V and 2 bases at J, with 8 bases between. The CDR3 length is 14 residues.

Comment on this clonotype: At one end the junction does not follow the germline gene, possibly because of a read error. The chain is built from TRBV25-1 and TRBJ1-2, with unresolved D. Germline loops: CDR1 MGHDK, CDR2 SYGVNS. The CDR3 is 11 residues long. The CDR3 here is CASSEANGYTF. The CDR3 DNA sequence: TGTGCCAGTTCCGAGGCTAATGGTTACACCTTC.

This clonotype was found many times. This chain links TRBV10-3 with TRBJ2-2; unclear D gene. Germline CDR1 ENHRY, CDR2 SYGVKD. The CDR3 is 14 residues long. Deletions cut 3 bases from V and 5 bases from J, with 10 bases between. The CDR3 DNA sequence: TGTGCCATCAGTGACCCCGTAAGGACCGGGGAGCTGTTTTTT. Translation: CAISDPVRTGELFF.